This TCR beta chain was recorded in a study of blood T cell repertoires in COVID-19. Study information: Italy, Spain and the United States were the sources of the convalescent and acute COVID-19 samples. Sources were T cells, B-cell-depleted T cells, or PBMCs; the material itself was cDNA or gDNA.

Germline CDR1 is LNHDA and CDR2 is SQIVND (reference sequence). Trimming removed 4 bases from V and 5 bases from J; junction bases left unmatched: 3. This CDR3 region has 14 residues. TCRdb's table, derived via immunoSEQ multiplex PCR, lists solely in-frame clones and lacks some. Among about 300,000 clones listed, roughly 86% were seen once. The sample comprised peripheral blood. This TCR was recovered from a man aged 18 to 29 with active or convalescent COVID-19. The chain employs TRBV19 and TRBJ2-7; TRBD2 agrees at 12 bases. The CDR3 reads CASSTWTSGDEQYF. The CDR3 coding sequence is TGTGCCAGTAGTACTTGGACTAGCGGGGACGAGCAGTACTTC.